This T cell receptor beta chain was obtained from a study of blood T cell repertoires in COVID-19 (dated by TCRdb to 2020 to 2021). Regarding the research as a whole: Collaborator samples came from the United States, Italy and Spain and covered acute and convalescent phases of COVID-19. Where HLA class I and class II types were available, the types were taken from metadata supplied by the sample provider, not from assay-based typing. The prospective study material was composed of cDNA or gDNA derived from T cells, B-cell-depleted T cells, or PBMCs. Nearly every sample came with metadata listing a de-identified subject ID, COVID-19 status, age in years and sex. The repertoires were released in a freely available public database intended as a resource for research on the immune response to SARS-CoV-2. The samples were drawn from two sources: the first 160 participants of the ongoing ImmuneRACE study, and approximately 1,300 subjects contributed by 6 global collaborators. The dataset comprised deeply sampled blood TCRbeta repertoires from subjects exposed to, actively infected with, or recovered from COVID-19.

General study outcomes and caveats: The quantity of clinical and demographic metadata differed by source and by participant and was supplied without curation.

Participants in the prospective study were aged roughly 18 to 89 years, lived in more than 20 United States geographic areas, and enrolled through a virtual design. To assign participants to cohorts, the prospective study relied on clinical history that participants themselves reported in a screening survey and a study questionnaire. For ImmuneRACE Cohort 3, a participant was defined as recovered based on two consecutive negative NP/OP PCR tests, clearance by a healthcare professional, or resolution of symptoms. Each participant in the prospective study had whole blood, serum and a nasopharyngeal or oropharyngeal swab collected by mobile phlebotomists. Participants in the prospective study had the option to provide additional blood draws and questionnaires over a roughly two-month period. Before DNA extraction, blood samples from the prospective study were shipped at room temperature or frozen.

This clone was counted a single time. What antigen it recognizes has not been identified. No qualities accompany the bases; no much larger clone lies one base away. TCRbeta CDR3 regions were amplified from genomic DNA by means of the immunoSEQ Assay, a bias-controlled multiplex PCR. Regarding the original processing steps: Nucleated cell counts per sample were estimated from amplification of reference gene primers within the assay. To quantify the absolute abundance of each unique TCRbeta CDR3 rearrangement, sequence reads were collapsed and filtered. For each sample, productive Simpson clonality was calculated as the square root of Simpson's diversity index over productive rearrangements. Here the immuneACCESS table is served through TCRdb, limited to in-frame sequences with V and J called. Missing clones are a known gap in these copies; in checked studies unresolved V genes cover under half, and the rest lacks a known reason. Clone size and V and J calls were adopted from that table, with D and trimming inferred from the DNA. The table for this sample lists some 300,000 clones; roughly 90% of them were counted only once. Together, the top ten hold approximately 8.8% of the sample.

CDR1 is given as MGHRA and CDR2 as YSYEKL, both from the germline V gene. From cysteine to phenylalanine, the CDR3 is 12 amino acids long. Only the CDR3 region is kept as DNA, spanning 36 bases read in frame from base 1. The germline ends are 6 bases apart after V is trimmed by 1 base and J by 8 bases. The chain links TRBV4-1 with TRBJ2-1; the D gene is unclear. The source of this sequence is a woman aged 40 to 50 who had recovered from COVID-19. The sequencing sample was made of PBMCs or T cells enriched from blood (not recorded which). The nucleotides read TGCGCCAGCAGCCAAGGCCGGGATGAGCAGTTCTTC. This gives the protein CASSQGRDEQFF.